Only a few counts were recorded for the clone carrying this TCR beta chain. Its antigen is not identified. This entry comes from a study of STAT3 mutations in large granular lymphocyte leukemia. Findings and limits, study-wide: All newly emerging clones after therapy were STAT3 wild type. At least one immunodominant TCR beta clonotype appeared in every T-cell large granular lymphocyte leukemia patient.

With 4 bases clipped from V and 4 bases from J, the junction kept 5 bases outside the gene matches. This CDR3 is built from 14 residues. Germline lookup yields CDR1 SGHRS and CDR2 YFSETQ. Here immunoSEQ multiplex PCR was the method, and the copy in TCRdb shows in-frame clones only, minus some. Among more than 2,000 clones, around 69% were seen once, and the ten largest hold roughly 91%. The TCR comes from a man between 60 and 75 years old with T-cell large granular lymphocyte leukemia. Some clones in this sample may be carry-over from other donors' samples. Material for sequencing was peripheral blood mononuclear cells. The chain links TRBV5-1 to TRBJ2-7; 10 bases fit TRBD1. CDR3 DNA sequence: TGCGCCAGCAGCGGGGGGACAGGGGCATACGAGCAGTACTTC. It yields the protein CASSGGTGAYEQYF.